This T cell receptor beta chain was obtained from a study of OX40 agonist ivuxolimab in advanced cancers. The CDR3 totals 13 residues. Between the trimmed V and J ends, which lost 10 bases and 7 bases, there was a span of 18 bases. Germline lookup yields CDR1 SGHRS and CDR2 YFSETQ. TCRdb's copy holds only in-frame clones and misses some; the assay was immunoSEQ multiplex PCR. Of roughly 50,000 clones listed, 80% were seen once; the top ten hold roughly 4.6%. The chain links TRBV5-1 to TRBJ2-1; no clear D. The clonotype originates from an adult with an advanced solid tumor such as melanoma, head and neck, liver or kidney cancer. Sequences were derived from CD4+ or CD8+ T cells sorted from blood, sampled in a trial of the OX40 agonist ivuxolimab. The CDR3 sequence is CASKVRQENEQFF. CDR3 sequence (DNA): TGCGCCTCTAAGGTGAGGCAGGAAAATGAGCAGTTCTTC.